Below, one T cell receptor beta chain is given with its context. Its antigen remains unidentified. Base qualities are not provided; no much larger clone lies one nucleotide away. The CDR3 spans 13 residues, from the cysteine through the phenylalanine. Only the CDR3 portion is preserved as DNA: 39 bases, with reading frame beginning at the first base. The V and J ends are trimmed by 3 bases and 5 bases, leaving 11 bases between them. Donors were 39 systemically healthy Caucasian individuals from Russia aged 6 to 90 years. Roughly 9.5 milliliters of peripheral blood were drawn from each donor into EDTA-treated Vacutainer tubes. Ficoll-Paque density-gradient centrifugation was used to isolate PBMCs, with at least 6.5 million obtained per sample. Trizol reagent was used to extract total RNA from PBMCs, with at least 5.5 micrograms per sample. Naive CD45RAhigh/CD27high T cell percentages were measured by flow cytometry on a PBMC aliquot from every donor.

The entry originates in a study of blood T cells in healthy people across ages (dated by TCRdb to between 2014 and 2017). For context, the study as a whole: In model experiments, roughly one uniquely barcoded TCR beta cDNA molecule per two T cells was captured by template switching. Age-related changes in TCR beta repertoire diversity were measured in the study by deep sequencing normalized with unique cDNA molecular identifiers. The study analyzed two additional independent replicas of 1 million unique cDNA reads from the same blood draw for two donors, one aged 18 to 29 and one aged 80 or older. To avoid experimental bias, donors of different ages were spread randomly across the sequencing lanes. Donors were grouped into four age groups: young (average approximately 16 years), middle-aged (roughly 37), aged (around 66) and long-lived (just over 80).

The paper as a whole reports these results and caveats: Because profiling used bulk unsorted PBMCs, naive and antigen-experienced compartments could not be compared conclusively. Total diversity estimates from one million sequenced T cells were considered lower bounds and underestimates. Because the CMV infection status of the donors was unknown, age-related changes in expanded clonotypes may potentially have been confounded. Compared with the aged group, the long-lived group had more naive CD4+ T cells, fewer expanded clones and increased TCR diversity, suggesting age selection. There was a strong correlation between observed TCR beta diversity and the percentage of naive T cells measured by flow cytometry. Observed TCR beta diversity per million T cells fell roughly linearly with age, and a significant reduction was already apparent by age around 40.

The library was generated by 5' RACE. A second 7 to 11 cycle PCR used a sample-barcoded 5' primer and a J-beta primer mix. Each TCR beta cDNA molecule received a unique molecular identifier from a template-switch 5' adaptor carrying 12 random nucleotides. At least 2.5 million CDR3-containing paired-end reads were obtained from each sample. First-strand cDNA was synthesized from all RNA with the Mint cDNA synthesis kit, primed by a TRBC-specific oligonucleotide. Following uracil-DNA glycosylase treatment, all cDNA underwent a first 18-cycle PCR with the universal primers M1SS and BC2_uni_R. The source study handled its data this way. Normalization of each sample was performed by random selection of 1 million high-quality reads, each carrying a distinct molecular identifier. Reads sharing molecular identifiers were discarded rather than binned into consensus sequences. MiTCR, run with a Q25 quality threshold and the strictest error-elimination algorithm, handled CDR3 identification, clonotype clustering and error correction. A nonparametric unseen species model with Euler transformation was used to estimate a lower bound on total TCR beta diversity. TCRdb's own reprocessing of the public reads used fastp at Q25 and MiXCR and kept productive beta chains. Rows merge per CDR3 protein into single entries with the most common DNA and genes. TCRdb's processing, not the authors' own work, is the source of the V and J calls. This sample holds 1,800,000 or so distinct CDR3 sequences; around 42% were observed only once. The ten largest clones add up to 23% of the sample.

The sample was blood. The chain employs TRBV12-3 or TRBV12-4 and TRBJ2-7, with the D segment identity uncertain. This sequence was found in a human donor in good health. The base sequence is TGTGCCAGCAGTTTTCGAGATAGGAACGAGCAGTACTTC. This yields the protein CASSFRDRNEQYF.